The 27 T cell receptor beta chains below were found in one sample sequenced in a study of shared clonotypes between healthy human individuals. It was CD45RO-negative cells, positively selected for CCR7, that made up naive CD8 cells, with terminally differentiated effector memory CD45RA+ cells excluded. Assay: immunoSEQ multiplex PCR; the TCRdb copy retains only in-frame clones and omits some. The table has 630,000 or so clones, roughly 98% seen once. Material: naive CD8+ T cells sorted from blood. Source of these receptors: a young man in good health.

This chain joins TRBV7-9 and TRBJ2-5; D ambiguous. V was pared by 3 bases and J by 5 bases, with 7 bases between. The CDR3 sequence is 12 residues long. The germline V gene has CDR1 SEHNR and CDR2 FQNEAQ (reference sequence). The CDR3 DNA is TGTGCCAGCAGCTTCGATCATGAGACCCAGTACTTC. This translates into CASSFDHETQYF.

V and J are TRBV7-9 and TRBJ2-1; perhaps D is TRBD1 or TRBD2 (5 bases each). The CDR3 runs to 12 residues. V was cut by 8 bases and J by 9 bases, with 14 bases left in between. Germline loops: CDR1 SEHNR, CDR2 FQNEAQ (reference sequence). The CDR3, as DNA: TGTGCCAGCGGGGGAGTTGAGGGTGAGCAGTTCTTC. Protein sequence: CASGGVEGEQFF.

The rearrangement uses TRBV5-6 and TRBJ1-3, with D unresolved. The CDR3 sequence is 16 residues long. Germline V gene sequence: CDR1 SGHDT, CDR2 YYEEEE. Trimming cost V 0 bases and J 0 bases, with 10 bases left between them. CDR3 in amino acids: CASSLDGLSSGNTIYF. Here the CDR3 DNA reads TGTGCCAGCAGCTTGGATGGGTTGAGCTCTGGAAACACCATATATTTT.

The V call is TRBV5-1, the J call TRBJ2-1; D gene ambiguous. Germline values: CDR1 SGHRS, CDR2 YFSETQ. V dropped 8 bases and J dropped 2 bases, with 20 bases sitting between them. The CDR3 has 16 residues. The CDR3 region is CASRYPASGAYNEQFF. Written as DNA, the CDR3 is TGCGCCAGTAGGTACCCGGCGTCAGGAGCCTACAATGAGCAGTTCTTC.

V is TRBV23-1 and J is TRBJ2-1, with D possibly being TRBD1 or TRBD2 (5 bases each). TRBV23-1 qualifies as an ORF whose function is uncertain. The CDR3 spans 13 residues. The V end was cut by 4 bases, the J end by 8 bases, with 12 bases between. CDR3 region: CASSPGPGDEQFF. The CDR3 coding sequence is TGCGCCAGCAGTCCGGGACCCGGCGATGAGCAGTTCTTC.

The CDR3 coding sequence is TGTGCCAGCAGCCGTATAAGAGGGGAGCTGTTTTTT. Residues: CASSRIRGELFF. This chain connects TRBV14 to TRBJ2-2; D not certain. V was clipped by 4 bases and J by 8 bases, with 8 bases between them. The V gene's germline CDR1 is SGHDN and CDR2 FVKESK. The CDR3 spans 12 residues. The whole variable domain, filled in from reference TRBV14 and TRBJ2-2, reads EAGVTQFPSHSVIEKGQTVTLRCDPISGHDNLYWYRRVMGKEIKFLLHFVKESKQDESGMPNNRFLAERTGGTYSTLKVQPAELEDSGVYFCASSRIRGELFFGEGSRLTVL.

The table lists this clone with a count of one. The chain uses TRBV7-9 and TRBJ2-5; 12 bases map to TRBD2. The CDR3 spans 17 residues. V dropped 6 bases and J dropped 5; count of bases not matched to a gene: 13. CDR1 and CDR2 from the germline V gene are SEHNR and FQNEAQ (reference sequence). In nucleotides, the CDR3 is TGTGCCAGCAGTTTCGGGACTAGCGGGCTGCAAAGGGAGACCCAGTACTTC. It yields the protein CASSFGTSGLQRETQYF.

J is TRBJ2-1 and V is TRBV5-8; TRBD2 matches 8 bases. J lost 3 bases, V lost 1 base, and 6 bases had no gene match. From germline, CDR1 is SGHTS and CDR2 YDEGEE. The CDR3 has 16 amino acids. CDR3 DNA sequence: TGTGCCAGCAGCTTGTATGGCGGGAGGATCTACAATGAGCAGTTCTTC. Its translation is CASSLYGGRIYNEQFF. The full variable domain, rest sourced from reference TRBV5-8 and TRBJ2-1, is EAGVTQSPTHLIKTRGQQATLRCSPISGHTSVYWYQQALGLGLQFLLWYDEGEERNRGNFPPRFSGRQFPNYSSELNVNALELEDSALYLCASSLYGGRIYNEQFFGPGTRLTVL.

The chain links TRBV7-9 to TRBJ2-2, with TRBD1 matching over 7 bases. The CDR3 has 16 residues. From germline, CDR1 is SEHNR and CDR2 FQNEAQ (reference sequence). V lost 5 bases and J lost 8; bases outside the gene matches: 14. CDR3 sequence: CASSNRRTGEVGELFF. CDR3 nucleotide sequence: TGTGCCAGCAGCAATCGACGGACAGGAGAGGTTGGGGAGCTGTTTTTT.

The V gene is TRBV7-3, the J gene TRBJ2-2; D is possibly TRBD2 (6 bases). This CDR3 has 15 residues. Germline CDR1 is SGHTA and CDR2 is FQGTGA. The germline V and J ends were trimmed by 3 bases and 7 bases, with 15 bases remaining between them. The chain's CDR3 is CASSFRAGRGGELFF. CDR3 coding DNA: TGTGCCAGCAGCTTCCGTGCGGGGAGAGGCGGGGAGCTGTTTTTT.

The rearrangement joins TRBV6-1 to TRBJ2-7; possible D gene TRBD2, 5 bases. This CDR3 is 14 amino acids long. The V end was cut by 6 bases, the J end by 0 bases, with 12 bases between. Per germline, CDR1 MNHNS and CDR2 SASEGT. The CDR3 loop is CASSKSGVSYEQYF. The CDR3 region has the DNA TGTGCCAGCAGCAAAAGCGGAGTCTCCTACGAGCAGTACTTC.

Only a few counts were recorded for this clone. V is TRBV27 and J is TRBJ2-5; possibly TRBD1 for D (7 bases). Germline V CDR1 and CDR2: MNHEY, SMNVEV (reference sequence). This CDR3 spans 15 amino acids. Trimming removed 3 bases from V and 4 bases from J, with 15 bases in between. DNA for the CDR3: TGTGCCAGCAGTTTGAGACAGGGACTCGCAGAGACCCAGTACTTC. Amino acid sequence: CASSLRQGLAETQYF.

The chain couples TRBV5-4 to TRBJ2-4, with 11 bases aligning to TRBD2. The germline CDR1 and CDR2 sequences are SGHNT and YYREEE (reference sequence). The V and J ends lost 4 bases and 6 bases, in that order; junction bases with no gene match: 6. This CDR3 has 15 residues. CDR3 protein: CASSPTSGSINIQYF. In DNA form, the CDR3 reads TGTGCCAGCAGCCCTACTAGCGGGAGTATAAACATTCAGTACTTC.

The V call is TRBV4-1, the J call TRBJ2-1, with 11 bases fitting TRBD2. Germline CDR1 and CDR2: MGHRA and YSYEKL. The V and J ends lost 2 bases and 9 bases, in that order; junction bases with no gene match: 6. The CDR3 covers 15 residues. The CDR3 sequence is CASSQTLAGDREQFF. In DNA, the CDR3 is TGCGCCAGCAGCCAAACACTAGCGGGAGATCGTGAGCAGTTCTTC.

This chain joins TRBV4-1 and TRBJ1-5; 9 nucleotides align to TRBD1. The CDR3 covers 17 residues. V shed 3 bases, J shed 0 bases, and the junction held 6 bases outside the gene matches. Looked up from germline, CDR1 is MGHRA and CDR2 is YSYEKL. This CDR3 reads CASSQGQGRYSNQPQHF. DNA of the CDR3: TGCGCCAGCAGCCAGGGACAGGGACGTTATAGCAATCAGCCCCAGCATTTT.

The chain uses TRBV5-4 and TRBJ1-1, with a weak D call TRBD1 (6 bases). Trimming removed 4 bases from V and 6 bases from J, with 16 bases in between. CDR3 length: 14 amino acids. CDR1 and CDR2 from the germline V gene are SGHNT and YYREEE (reference sequence). CDR3 DNA: TGTGCCAGCAGCATTACACAGGGATTCGCTGAAGCTTTCTTT. This sequence encodes CASSITQGFAEAFF.

The CDR3 DNA is TGTGCCAGCAGCCCAGGGACAGGGTATCATGGCTACACCTTC. Translated, it gives CASSPGTGYHGYTF. This chain connects TRBV7-9 to TRBJ1-2; TRBD1 agrees at 9 bases. Germline V gives CDR1 SEHNR, CDR2 FQNEAQ (reference sequence). CDR3 size: 14 residues. V lost 5 bases to trimming and J lost 6 bases; unmatched junction nucleotides: 7.

In regard to this clone: Mismatch with germline at one junction end may stem from a read error. The rearrangement links TRBV6-1 to TRBJ1-2, with TRBD1 matching over 11 bases. CDR3 length: 15 amino acids. Germline V gives CDR1 MNHNS, CDR2 SASEGT. CDR3 protein: CASREGTGGGYGYTF. CDR3 nucleotide sequence: TGTGCCAGCAGAGAAGGGACAGGGGGAGGCTATGGCTACACCTTC.

V gene TRBV4-1 combines with J gene TRBJ2-2, with D hard to call. Germline CDR1 is MGHRA and CDR2 is YSYEKL. V lost 5 bases and J lost 4, with 20 bases in between. The CDR3 extends over 17 amino acids. For the CDR3, the DNA is TGCGCCAGCAGCTTCCGGCCTAGGGAAGGTAGCACCGGGGAGCTGTTTTTT. Its protein product is CASSFRPREGSTGELFF.

The chain employs TRBV27 and TRBJ1-2; a weak D match, TRBD1 (5 bases). Trimming removed 5 bases at V and 7 bases at J, with 17 bases between. Per germline, CDR1 MNHEY and CDR2 SMNVEV (reference sequence). The length of the CDR3 is 14 residues. CDR3 DNA: TGTGCCAGCAGTAGAGGGGTTGACTTGGGTGGCTACACCTTC. Translation gives CASSRGVDLGGYTF.

The rearrangement links TRBV7-9 to TRBJ1-2; D is possibly TRBD1 (6 bases). The CDR3 consists of 16 residues. CDR1 SEHNR and CDR2 FQNEAQ come from the germline V gene (reference sequence). Trimming removed 5 bases at V and 0 bases at J, with 16 bases between. CDR3 protein: CASSHLNRETNYGYTF. The DNA of the CDR3 is TGTGCCAGCAGCCACCTGAACAGGGAAACTAACTATGGCTACACCTTC.

The rearrangement joins TRBV6-4 to TRBJ2-1; tentatively, D is TRBD2 (6 bases). The germline V and J ends were trimmed by 5 bases and 7 bases, with 18 bases remaining between them. The CDR3 covers 15 residues. Germline CDR1 is MRHNA and CDR2 is SNTAGT. The CDR3 bases are TGTGCCAGCAGTAAGACTAACTGGGACTCGAATGAGCAGTTCTTC. Residues: CASSKTNWDSNEQFF.

The V gene is TRBV6-1, the J gene TRBJ2-2; the D is unclear. Germline V lookup: CDR1 MNHNS, CDR2 SASEGT. Trimming took off 4 bases at V and 1 base at J, with 7 bases between the two ends. CDR3 length: 14 amino acids. CDR3 bases: TGTGCCAGCAGTGTACGTTTGAACACCGGGGAGCTGTTTTTT. This sequence encodes CASSVRLNTGELFF.

The chain couples TRBV9 to TRBJ2-1, with D possibly matching TRBD1 (7 bases). Per germline, CDR1 SGDLS and CDR2 YYNGEE. This CDR3 has 17 amino acids. Trimming took 5 bases from V and 8 from J, leaving 26 bases between them. The DNA for the CDR3 is TGTGCCAGCAGGAACGCCATGGAGGGGGCGACCCGCCATGAGCAGTTCTTC. It specifies CASRNAMEGATRHEQFF.

This chain uses TRBV4-3 with TRBJ2-1; a weak D match, TRBD2 (5 bases). The CDR3 loop spans 15 amino acids. CDR1 and CDR2 from the germline V gene are LGHNA and YSLEER. The V end was cut by 0 bases, the J end by 4 bases, with 10 bases between. CDR3 nucleotide sequence: TGCGCCAGCAGCCAAGAGAGGGCGAGATACAATGAGCAGTTCTTC. Protein product: CASSQERARYNEQFF.

The chain has TRBV4-1 and TRBJ2-7; 7 nucleotides line up with TRBD2. CDR1 MGHRA and CDR2 YSYEKL come from the germline V gene. Germline trimming cut 5 bases from V and 6 bases from J; bases unmatched to any gene: 13. This CDR3 is built from 15 residues. CDR3 residues: CASSSRGGSGSEQYF. The CDR3 DNA reads TGCGCCAGCAGCTCGCGCGGCGGGAGTGGAAGCGAGCAGTACTTC.

In DNA form, the CDR3 reads TGCGCCAGCAGCTTCGGTGGTATTAACACTGAAGCTTTCTTT. It specifies CASSFGGINTEAFF. The chain combines TRBV5-1 with TRBJ1-1; the D is unclear. Germline loops: CDR1 SGHRS, CDR2 YFSETQ. The length of the CDR3 is 14 residues. Between the trimmed V and J ends, which lost 2 bases and 2 bases, there was a span of 10 bases.